A selection of T cell receptor beta chains follows, all from one sample in a study of read filtering for tumor transcriptome and immune sequencing. Using its own MiXCR run on the reads, TCRdb lists one record per CDR3 protein. The data show roughly 130,000 distinct CDR3 sequences, roughly 13% seen once. Material for sequencing was a population of CD138-negative cells sorted from bone marrow. The origin of the receptors is a donor at least 40 years old with multiple myeloma. Each CDR3 is given without its conserved first and last residue. The D gene is left open where the match is weak.

d_call	v_call	j_call	cdr3_aa
TRBD1	TRBV12-3/TRBV12-4	TRBJ2-5	ASRLTGDQETQY
TRBD1	TRBV9	TRBJ2-5	ASSVATGGSETQY
TRBD1	TRBV7-2	TRBJ1-3	ASSRSRTGGNSGNTIY
-	TRBV30	TRBJ1-2	AWSPTAVYGYT
-	TRBV9	TRBJ1-3	ASGQSSGSTIY
-	TRBV27	TRBJ2-3	ASTSLRTVADTQY
TRBD2	TRBV12-3/TRBV12-4	TRBJ2-3	ASSLSGGTADTQY
-	TRBV10-3	TRBJ1-3	AISAGDGNTIY
-	TRBV5-1	TRBJ2-1	ASSLAGRSDNEQF
-	TRBV12-3/TRBV12-4	TRBJ1-4	ASSLLGGLSEKLF
TRBD1	TRBV5-1	TRBJ2-2	ASRDTTGGTGELF
-	TRBV7-8	TRBJ2-3	ASSLVVRGRAKY
-	TRBV11-2	TRBJ2-7	ASGTYEQY
-	TRBV20-1	TRBJ1-4	SARLGAANEKLF
TRBD2	TRBV9	TRBJ2-2	ASSASAGGRTGELF
-	TRBV7-2	TRBJ2-3	ASSLVAGNTDTQY
-	TRBV20-1	TRBJ2-7	SASERGRGSSYEQY
TRBD1	TRBV7-2	TRBJ2-2	ASSPQGHGAGELF
TRBD2	TRBV28	TRBJ2-1	ASSLAGANYNEQF
-	TRBV4-1	TRBJ1-3	ASSQEGTVGNTIY
-	TRBV7-2	TRBJ2-1	ASSSSRVYNEQF
-	TRBV28	TRBJ1-6	ATSSQQETSSPLH